The clone carrying this TCR beta chain has at least ten counts. What it binds is not known. This sample stems from a study of regulatory T cells in long-lasting Graves disease. Study-level information: Antithyroid drugs had been taken under 3 months by newly diagnosed Graves' patients. The study, taken as a whole, reports: Preferential use of TRBV28, TRBJ1-2 and TRBJ2-5 was seen in persistent disease.

Arm-PCR of CDR3 regions and iRepertoire HTBI primers were used to build TCR beta libraries. TCRdb re-analysed the multiplex PCR reads in MiXCR, keeping a single row per CDR3 protein. The sample has some 500,000 distinct CDR3 sequences, 15% to 20% seen once. Germline CDR1 SGHRS, CDR2 YFSETQ. Trimming stripped 6 bases from V and 3 bases from J, with 15 bases between. The CDR3 is made up of 14 amino acids. Time point indicated: newly diagnosed GD, antithyroid drugs for less than 3 months. PBMCs provided the RNA from which the TCR library was made. These same records also appear under a second study, on T cells in Graves' hyperthyroidism and ophthalmopathy. That publication notes: Ophthalmopathy stood apart from stable hyperthyroidism in a 13 V-J model.

Sequences were derived from peripheral blood mononuclear cells (PBMCs), sampled at new diagnosis, from a patient treated with antithyroid drugs. The chain employs TRBV5-1 and TRBJ1-1; a possible D gene is TRBD1 (5 bases). The sequence derives from a woman aged 40-65 years with Graves disease. The CDR3 bases are TGCGCCAGCACGGAGACTGGGGGGTACACTGAAGCTTTCTTT. It translates to CASTETGGYTEAFF.